This T cell receptor (beta chain) originates from a study of cytomegalovirus exposure and HLA in healthy donors. The CDR3 is 11 amino acids. The ends were cut back, 10 bases at V and 6 bases at J, with 12 bases in the middle. Germline CDR1 and CDR2: MDHEN and SYDVKM. Profiling relied on immunoSEQ multiplex PCR, and the TCRdb table lists in-frame clones only, not all of them. The sample includes 150,000 to 200,000 clones, nearly 90% of them seen just once. The table lists this clone with a few counts. The TCR originated in a woman younger than 35 in good health and CMV-seropositive. The rearrangement uses TRBV28 and TRBJ1-1; possibly TRBD1 for D (5 bases). Sequencing was carried out using PBMCs. The CDR3 DNA is TGTGCCACGACCTTAGGGGCTGAAGCTTTCTTT. Amino acids: CATTLGAEAFF.